This T cell receptor beta chain was documented in a study of T cell clonality in common variable immunodeficiency. Study-level results: Links between repertoire features and CVID complications were heterogeneity-limited.

The length of the CDR3 is 15 residues. V was clipped by 4 bases and J by 7 bases, with 17 bases between them. Germline values: CDR1 MGHRA, CDR2 YSYEKL. This clone came up many times. Its antigen is as yet unknown. The CDR3 goes on 3 residues after the read ends, and that part is filled in from the germline J gene. Repertoires were generated with immunoSEQ multiplex PCR, while TCRdb's copy carries only in-frame clones and drops some. This sample has approximately 34,000 clones, each found more than once. The chain combines TRBV4-1 with TRBJ2-1, with D perhaps given as TRBD1 or TRBD2 (5 bases each). The receptor was derived from a person aged 18-69 years in good health. Specimen: peripheral blood mononuclear cells. The CDR3 protein is CASSPWQGEFNEQFF. Partial CDR3 DNA: TGCGCCAGCAGCCCCTGGCAGGGAGAATTTAATGAG.